The 16 T cell receptor beta chains presented below share a single source sample, sequenced in a study of radiotherapy plus CTLA-4 blockade in lung cancer. Repertoires were generated with immunoSEQ multiplex PCR, while TCRdb's copy carries only in-frame clones and drops some. The sample contains 80,000 or so clones, 78% of which appear only once. The material was peripheral blood, obtained from a patient treated with radiotherapy plus ipilimumab. Receptors were obtained from a human donor with non-small cell lung cancer who had a partial response to radiotherapy plus ipilimumab. Some clones in this sample may be carry-over from other donors' samples.

This clone was counted a few times. The genes are TRBV10-1 and TRBJ1-5; tentatively, D is TRBD1 (6 bases). V was pared by 2 bases and J by 7 bases, with 9 bases between. Germline V gives CDR1 WNHNN, CDR2 SYGVQD (reference sequence). The CDR3 consists of 13 residues. In nucleotides, the CDR3 is TGCGCCAGCAGTGAGACTCAGGGGCAGCCCCAGCATTTT. Translated: CASSETQGQPQHF.

In nucleotides, the CDR3 is TGCGCCAGCAGCTTGGACTCCAGGGGGCCGTTCACTGAAGCTTTCTTT. It encodes CASSLDSRGPFTEAFF. The rearrangement joins TRBV5-1 to TRBJ1-1; 8 bases map to TRBD1. The CDR3 is made up of 16 amino acids. Germline V CDR1 and CDR2: SGHRS, YFSETQ. The V and J ends lost 0 bases and 4 bases, in that order; junction bases with no gene match: 8.

This clone appeared once. This sample includes further DNA sequences coding for the same CDR3. The genes are TRBV7-6 and TRBJ2-5; D may be TRBD1 (6 bases). V was pared by 1 base and J by 5 bases, with 11 bases between. The CDR3 is made up of 14 amino acids. Per germline, CDR1 SGHVS and CDR2 FNYEAQ. Here the CDR3 reads CASSLGTARETQYF. The CDR3 nucleotides read TGTGCCAGCAGCTTAGGGACAGCCAGGGAGACCCAGTACTTC.

V is TRBV7-2 and J is TRBJ2-1; D not certain. Deletions cut 6 bases from V and 10 bases from J, with 16 bases between. This CDR3 is 13 amino acids long. Germline loops: CDR1 SGHTA, CDR2 FQGNSA. CDR3 amino acids: CASSLGPSWEQFF. The CDR3 nucleotides are TGTGCCAGCAGTCTTGGGCCCTCTTGGGAGCAGTTCTTC.

The CDR3 here is CASRTSGTGANVLTF. CDR3 in DNA: TGTGCCAGTAGAACCTCCGGGACTGGGGCCAACGTCCTGACTTTC. This chain uses TRBV19 with TRBJ2-6; D is possibly TRBD2 (5 bases). The germline V and J ends were trimmed by 6 bases and 2 bases, with 11 bases remaining between them. The CDR3 is 15 amino acids. Per the germline V gene, CDR1 is LNHDA and CDR2 is SQIVND (reference sequence).

The chain carries TRBV5-1 and TRBJ2-5, with D maybe TRBD1 (6 bases). Germline assignment: CDR1 SGHRS and CDR2 YFSETQ. The CDR3 covers 15 residues. The germline V and J ends were trimmed by 1 base and 2 bases, with 12 bases remaining between them. The CDR3 region is CASSLPTGTQETQYF. The DNA of the CDR3 is TGCGCCAGCAGCTTGCCAACAGGGACACAAGAGACCCAGTACTTC.

V usage is TRBV30 and J usage is TRBJ1-2; D uncertain. V was shortened by 3 bases and J by 7 bases, with 12 bases between the two germline ends. Germline CDR1 and CDR2: GTSNPN and SVGIG (reference sequence). The CDR3 is 12 amino acids. CDR3 bases: TGTGCCTGGAGCCGACAAGACGGTGGCTACACCTTC. This sequence encodes CAWSRQDGGYTF.

The chain uses TRBV4-2 and TRBJ1-2, with D possibly being TRBD1 (6 bases). The germline V gene encodes CDR1 LGHNA and CDR2 YNFKEQ. Trimming pared 0 bases from V and 4 bases from J, leaving 9 bases between. The CDR3 is made up of 14 amino acids. For the CDR3, the DNA is TGTGCCAGCAGCCAAGATAGAGGGGGCTATGGCTACACCTTC. Translation gives CASSQDRGGYGYTF.

CDR3 DNA sequence: TGTGCCTGGACGCCTGGACAGTACACTGAAGCTTTCTTT. Encoded protein: CAWTPGQYTEAFF. The chain employs TRBV30 and TRBJ1-1; D is possibly TRBD1 (6 bases). The CDR3 covers 13 residues. The V gene lost 4 bases and the J gene lost 3 bases, with 12 bases spanning the gap. CDR1 GTSNPN and CDR2 SVGIG come from the germline V gene (reference sequence).

This clone appeared once. The V gene is TRBV6-5, the J gene TRBJ1-1; possibly TRBD1 for D (5 bases). CDR1 MNHEY and CDR2 SVGAGI come from the germline V gene. V lost 5 bases and J lost 2, with 12 bases in between. The CDR3 contains 14 residues. CDR3 DNA sequence: TGTGCCAGCAGTGCCTCCAGGGTCAACACTGAAGCTTTCTTT. The encoded protein is CASSASRVNTEAFF.

This chain uses TRBV5-4 with TRBJ1-2; D call uncertain. V shed 4 bases and J shed 5 bases, with 18 bases lying between them. Germline CDR1 is SGHNT and CDR2 is YYREEE (reference sequence). This CDR3 contains 15 residues. CDR3 loop: CASSPDGSYKYGYTF. The CDR3 coding sequence is TGTGCCAGCAGCCCCGACGGGTCATACAAATATGGCTACACCTTC.

This clone was counted only a few times. The chain links TRBV19 to TRBJ1-5; 8 bases fit TRBD1. Germline CDR1 and CDR2: LNHDA and SQIVND (reference sequence). V lost 10 bases and J lost 6; bases outside the gene matches: 8. CDR3 length equals 13 residues. CDR3 residues: CATTSTGGQPQHF. The CDR3 nucleotides read TGTGCCACTACGAGCACAGGGGGTCAGCCCCAGCATTTT.

This clone was recorded only once. This chain links TRBV5-1 with TRBJ2-1; 10 bases fit TRBD2. The CDR3 runs to 15 residues. The junction had 3 bases not matched to a gene; V was cut back by 6 bases and J by 0 bases. Looked up from germline, CDR1 is SGHRS and CDR2 is YFSETQ. The CDR3 spells CASIPSGSSYNEQFF. The CDR3 DNA follows: TGCGCCAGCATCCCTAGCGGGAGCTCCTACAATGAGCAGTTCTTC.

The gene calls are TRBV4-2 and TRBJ2-5; D uncertain. The germline V and J ends were trimmed by 2 bases and 0 bases, with 4 bases remaining between them. CDR3 size: 13 residues. Germline CDR1 LGHNA, CDR2 YNFKEQ. The CDR3 sequence is CASSQLHQETQYF. In DNA form, the CDR3 reads TGTGCCAGCAGCCAACTCCACCAAGAGACCCAGTACTTC.

The rearrangement joins TRBV6-6 to TRBJ2-3; maybe TRBD1 (6 bases). Germline assignment: CDR1 MNHNY and CDR2 SVGAGI (reference sequence). Trimming removed 2 bases at V and 1 base at J, with 7 bases between. The CDR3 has 14 amino acids. The CDR3 protein is CASSYRTGTDTQYF. The CDR3 nucleotides are TGTGCCAGCAGTTACCGGACAGGCACAGATACGCAGTATTTT.

This clone was counted between two and nine times. This chain's CDR3 is CASSLYIESQQYF. The CDR3 nucleotides read TGCGCCAGCAGCTTGTATATTGAGTCCCAGCAGTATTTT. The chain has TRBV4-3 and TRBJ2-3; D is unresolved. Trimming removed 5 bases from V and 11 bases from J, with 17 bases in between. This CDR3 spans 13 amino acids. In germline, CDR1 is LGHNA, CDR2 YSLEER.